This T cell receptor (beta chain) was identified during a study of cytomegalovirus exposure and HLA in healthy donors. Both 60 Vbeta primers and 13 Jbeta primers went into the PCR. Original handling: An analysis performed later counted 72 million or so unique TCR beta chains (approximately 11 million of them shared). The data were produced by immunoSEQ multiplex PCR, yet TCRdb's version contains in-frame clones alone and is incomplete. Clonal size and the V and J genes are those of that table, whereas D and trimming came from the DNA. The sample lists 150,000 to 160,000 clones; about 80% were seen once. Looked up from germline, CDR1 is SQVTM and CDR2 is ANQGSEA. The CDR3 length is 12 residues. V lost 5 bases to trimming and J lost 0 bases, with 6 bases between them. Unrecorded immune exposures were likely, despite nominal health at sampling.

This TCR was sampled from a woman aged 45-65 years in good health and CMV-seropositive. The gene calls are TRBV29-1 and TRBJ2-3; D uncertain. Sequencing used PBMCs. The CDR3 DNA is TGCAGCGTTCAAGCAAGCACAGATACGCAGTATTTT. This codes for CSVQASTDTQYF.